This TCR beta chain was identified during a study of ipilimumab plus nivolumab after autologous stem cell transplantation. Notes on the study in general: Authors suggest TCR repertoire, Treg phenotype and gut microbiota support further study.

This clone showed up just a few times. Antigen: not known. This CDR3 spans 15 amino acids. Germline V gene lookup returns CDR1 LNHDA and CDR2 SQIVND (reference sequence). The V segment lost 5 bases and the J segment 2 bases; nucleotides outside the gene matches: 4. Some clones are missing from TCRdb's copy, which holds only in-frame ones; the method was immunoSEQ multiplex PCR. The sample includes some 9,800 clones, 78% seen only once; the top ten take approximately 8.9%. The sequencing here drew on PBMCs, taken in a trial of ipilimumab plus nivolumab as post-transplant consolidation. V usage is TRBV19 and J usage is TRBJ1-2, with 11 bases identical to TRBD1. The source is a male donor with diffuse large B-cell lymphoma. The CDR3 nucleotides read TGTGCCAGTAGTGCCTGGGACAGGGGGAACTATGGCTACACCTTC. It specifies CASSAWDRGNYGYTF.